This is a list of T cell receptor beta chains from one sample in a study of blood T cell repertoires in COVID-19. Method: immunoSEQ multiplex PCR; TCRdb's copy keeps in-frame clones and lacks some. This table has roughly 200,000 clones, roughly 79% appearing once. The specimen sequenced was peripheral blood. The receptors come from a middle-aged woman with COVID-19, enrolled during active disease. CDR3s include the opening cysteine and the closing phenylalanine or tryptophan. Fields, in order: clone size, J gene, V gene, CDR3 protein. The listing skips clone size in some rows; elsewhere it reads once, few, many or a size class.

once	TRBJ2-5	TRBV2	CASKAGGQETQYF
-	TRBJ2-1	TRBV5-1	CASSRPPGAEQFF
-	TRBJ2-7	TRBV12-3/TRBV12-4	CASSFQTGYEQYF
-	TRBJ1-1	TRBV28	CASSLGGRAFF
-	TRBJ2-5	TRBV5-6	CASSLRSDYKETQYF
-	TRBJ2-3	TRBV3-1/TRBV3-2	CASSHRTGGADTQYF
-	TRBJ1-2	TRBV5-4	CASSLRTGLQGYTF
once	TRBJ1-4	TRBV19	CASSISATNEKLFF
-	TRBJ2-1	TRBV13	CASRYRLAGGNEQFF
-	TRBJ1-1	TRBV3-1/TRBV3-2	CASSLRTGYTEAFF
once	TRBJ2-3	TRBV10-3	CAISSGTPDTQYF
-	TRBJ1-2	TRBV19	CASSSTGAYGYTF
-	TRBJ1-1	TRBV6-5	CASSYKQTNTEAFF
-	TRBJ2-1	TRBV19	CASSIQGGSYNEQFF
-	TRBJ2-1	TRBV12-5	CASGPGSAGGPGVF
-	TRBJ2-1	TRBV7-2	CASSSTSGRAPEQFF
-	TRBJ1-1	TRBV29-1	CSVDVGLAEAFF
-	TRBJ2-1	TRBV7-8	CASSPSVEDNEQFF
-	TRBJ1-5	TRBV28	CASSTIQGRQPQHF
-	TRBJ1-2	TRBV3-1/TRBV3-2	CASSRQGSKRSNYGYTF
once	TRBJ1-5	TRBV7-9	CASSLQWGDSFNQPQHF
few	TRBJ2-3	TRBV10-1	CASSEGQGATDTQYF
-	TRBJ2-2	TRBV19	CATPDRTNTGELFF
once	TRBJ2-1	TRBV12-1	CASSSHNEQFF
-	TRBJ2-7	TRBV7-9	CASSQGLAGVSEQYF
-	TRBJ1-5	TRBV11-2	CASSRTGQSNQPQHF
-	TRBJ1-2	TRBV2	CASRKGAEGYTF
-	TRBJ2-1	TRBV15	CATSSTSTRWGNEQFF
-	TRBJ2-4	TRBV12-3/TRBV12-4	CASSAGAKNIQYF
-	TRBJ2-1	TRBV20-1	CSANTNEQFF
-	TRBJ2-7	TRBV7-8	CASSLAGGVSYEQYF
few	TRBJ2-3	TRBV6-4	CASSDGLAGDTDTQYF
-	TRBJ2-1	TRBV7-9	CASSLARPSGRIHEQFF
-	TRBJ1-4	TRBV29-1	CSAEDGGRTNEKLFF
once	TRBJ2-7	TRBV7-9	CASSLSGASYEQYF
-	TRBJ2-5	TRBV20-1	CSASYNQETQYF
-	TRBJ2-7	TRBV5-8	CASMWTSAYEQYF
-	TRBJ1-4	TRBV5-1	CASSLDGEKLFF
-	TRBJ1-2	TRBV5-1	CASDPTGGSYGYTF
-	TRBJ2-7	TRBV27	CASSFRTSGSYEQYF
-	TRBJ2-1	TRBV7-9	CASRSSGNEQFF
-	TRBJ2-3	TRBV10-3	CATKPSGPTDTQYF
-	TRBJ2-1	TRBV6-2/TRBV6-3	CASSLGGSYNEQFF
many	TRBJ1-1	TRBV12-3/TRBV12-4	CASSKQGTEAFF
-	TRBJ1-2	TRBV14	CASSQSRQGRDGYTF
-	TRBJ2-7	TRBV3-1/TRBV3-2	CASSPSGGQGDEQYF
-	TRBJ2-2	TRBV27	CATGSGQGIGELFF
-	TRBJ1-1	TRBV15	CATIAAGENTEAFF
-	TRBJ1-2	TRBV28	CASSLGAKNYGYTF